This TCR beta chain was retrieved from a study of blood T cell repertoires in COVID-19. Whole-study context: Researchers got acute and convalescent COVID-19 samples from the United States, Italy and Spain. Sources were T cells, B-cell-depleted T cells, or PBMCs; the material itself was cDNA or gDNA.

Original processing notes: Amplification from reference gene primers served as the basis for estimated nucleated cell counts. Clones were read by immunoSEQ multiplex PCR, and TCRdb kept only the in-frame ones, dropping some. Clonal size and the V and J genes are those of that table, whereas D and trimming came from the DNA. There are 110,000 to 150,000 clones in the sample; around 90% occur only once, and about 10% lies in the top ten. The sequenced sample consisted of peripheral blood. The TCR was taken from a woman at least 80 years old with acute or convalescent COVID-19.

The CDR3 region has the DNA TGTGCCAGCAGTTACTCGAGTGAGAATGAAAAACTGTTTTTT. It is translated as CASSYSSENEKLFF. The rearrangement links TRBV6-5 to TRBJ1-4; D ambiguous. Germline CDR1 and CDR2: MNHEY and SVGAGI. The CDR3 loop spans 14 amino acids. V was clipped by 0 bases and J by 5 bases, with 7 bases between them.